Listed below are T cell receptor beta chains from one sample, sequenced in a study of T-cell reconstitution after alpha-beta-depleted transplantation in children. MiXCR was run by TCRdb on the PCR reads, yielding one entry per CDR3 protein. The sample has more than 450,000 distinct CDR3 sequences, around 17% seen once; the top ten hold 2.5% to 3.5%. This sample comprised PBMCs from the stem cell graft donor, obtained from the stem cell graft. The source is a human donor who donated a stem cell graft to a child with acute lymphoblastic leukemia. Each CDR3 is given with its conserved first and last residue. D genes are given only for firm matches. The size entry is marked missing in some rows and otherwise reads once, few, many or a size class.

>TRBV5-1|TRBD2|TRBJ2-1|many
CASRRRELSYNEQFF
TGCGCCAGCAGGAGGCGGGAGTTGTCCTACAATGAGCAGTTCTTC
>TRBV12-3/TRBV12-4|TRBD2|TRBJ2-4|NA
CASSPSAGGRNIQYF
TGTGCCAGCAGTCCCTCAGCGGGAGGGAGAAACATTCAGTACTTC
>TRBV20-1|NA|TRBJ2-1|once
CSASRGTEQFF
TGCAGTGCTAGTCGTGGGACTGAGCAGTTCTTC
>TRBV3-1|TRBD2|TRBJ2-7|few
CASRNLAGGVYEQYF
TGTGCCAGCAGGAATCTAGCGGGAGGAGTATACGAGCAGTACTTC
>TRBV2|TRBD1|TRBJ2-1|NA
CASTWDRGRDEQFF
TGTGCCAGCACCTGGGACAGGGGGCGCGATGAGCAGTTCTTC
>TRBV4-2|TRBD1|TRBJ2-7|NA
CASSPLQGSLYEQYF
TGTGCCAGCAGCCCATTACAGGGGTCCCTCTACGAGCAGTACTTC
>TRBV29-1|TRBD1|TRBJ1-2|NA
CSVEDSTGGAWGYTF
TGCAGCGTTGAAGATTCCACAGGGGGCGCTTGGGGCTACACCTTC
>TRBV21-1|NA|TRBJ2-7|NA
CASSKRTGPHRNSYEQYF
TGTGCCAGCAGCAAACGGACAGGGCCCCACCGAAATTCCTACGAGCAGTACTTC
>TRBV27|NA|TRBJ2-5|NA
CASSLYRESEGTQYF
TGTGCCAGCAGTTTATATCGGGAGTCGGAGGGGACCCAGTACTTC
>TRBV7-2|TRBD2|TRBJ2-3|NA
CASSSTPLSGYTDTQYF
TGTGCCAGCAGCTCCACTCCCCTTAGCGGGTACACAGATACGCAGTATTTT
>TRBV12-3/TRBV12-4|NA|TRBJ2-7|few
CASSPGPSRYF
TGTGCCAGCAGTCCAGGACCCAGTCGGTACTTC
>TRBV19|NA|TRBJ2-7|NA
CASSSSGARDSYEQYF
TGTGCCAGTAGTTCCTCCGGGGCGCGGGATTCTTACGAGCAGTACTTC
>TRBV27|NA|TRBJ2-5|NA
CASSFGGQVGETQYF
TGTGCCAGCAGTTTCGGGGGGCAAGTAGGAGAGACCCAGTACTTC
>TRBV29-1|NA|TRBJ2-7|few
CSVALGYEQYF
TGCAGCGTTGCCCTCGGCTACGAGCAGTACTTC
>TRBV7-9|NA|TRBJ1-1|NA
CASSPSGNFWLNTEAFF
TGTGCCAGCAGCCCTAGCGGAAATTTCTGGTTGAACACTGAAGCTTTCTTT
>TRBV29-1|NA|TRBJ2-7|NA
CSVESGKSSYEQYF
TGCAGCGTTGAAAGCGGCAAAAGCTCCTACGAGCAGTACTTC
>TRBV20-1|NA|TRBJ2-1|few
CSAPRGNEQFF
TGCAGTGCCCCCCGGGGGAATGAGCAGTTCTTC
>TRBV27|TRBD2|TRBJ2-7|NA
CASTELAGGDLREQYF
TGTGCCAGCACCGAACTAGCGGGAGGGGATCTGAGGGAGCAGTACTTC
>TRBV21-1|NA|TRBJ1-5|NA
CASSKEITALKNQPQHF
TGTGCCAGCAGCAAAGAGATCACGGCCTTAAAGAATCAGCCCCAGCATTTT
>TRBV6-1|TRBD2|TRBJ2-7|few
CASNPLASGNYEQYF
TGTGCCAGCAATCCGTTGGCTAGCGGGAACTACGAGCAGTACTTC
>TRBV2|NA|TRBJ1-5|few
CASSTGGGSDQPQHF
TGTGCCAGCAGTACCGGGGGAGGTTCGGATCAGCCCCAGCATTTT
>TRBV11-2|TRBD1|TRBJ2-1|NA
CASSSLDRGLYNEQFF
TGTGCCAGCAGCTCTCTGGACAGGGGGCTTTACAATGAGCAGTTCTTC
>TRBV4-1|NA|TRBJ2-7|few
CASSHDTLRGPGYEQYF
TGCGCCAGCAGCCACGATACCTTAAGGGGCCCGGGCTACGAGCAGTACTTC
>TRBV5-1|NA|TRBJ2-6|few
CASSPSTIGSGANVLTF
TGCGCCAGCAGCCCCTCTACCATAGGCTCTGGGGCCAACGTCCTGACTTTC
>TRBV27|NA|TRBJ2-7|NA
CASRPLDNSYEQYF
TGTGCCAGCCGCCCTCTGGACAACTCCTACGAGCAGTACTTC
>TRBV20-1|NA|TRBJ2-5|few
CSARSSGWETQYF
TGCAGTGCTAGAAGTTCGGGATGGGAGACCCAGTACTTC
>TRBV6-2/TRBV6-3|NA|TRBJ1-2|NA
CASSLPEAGDYTF
TGTGCCAGCAGTCTCCCCGAGGCAGGGGACTACACCTTC
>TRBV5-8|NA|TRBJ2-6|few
CASTRRSSGANVLTF
TGTGCCAGCACAAGACGGAGCTCTGGGGCCAACGTCCTGACTTTC
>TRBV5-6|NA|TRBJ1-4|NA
CASSFYRDTMNEKLFF
TGTGCCAGCAGCTTTTACCGGGACACCATGAATGAAAAACTGTTTTTT
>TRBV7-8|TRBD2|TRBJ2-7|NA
CASSLSSGGSYEQYF
TGTGCCAGCAGCTTATCGAGCGGGGGTTCCTACGAGCAGTACTTC
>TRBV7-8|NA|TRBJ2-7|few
CASSLVRQGNEQYF
TGTGCCAGCAGCTTAGTCCGTCAGGGCAACGAGCAGTACTTC
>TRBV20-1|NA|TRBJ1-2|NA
CSARDTGVGYTF
TGCAGTGCTAGAGATACGGGGGTCGGCTACACCTTC
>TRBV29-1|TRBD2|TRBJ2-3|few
CSVEDPQREPYTDTQYF
TGCAGCGTTGAAGATCCGCAGCGGGAGCCATACACAGATACGCAGTATTTT
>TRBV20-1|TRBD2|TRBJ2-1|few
CSANGLAVLGGQFF
TGCAGTGCTAATGGACTAGCGGTGCTTGGGGGGCAGTTCTTC
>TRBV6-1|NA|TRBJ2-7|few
CASRRTAVYEQYF
TGTGCCAGCAGACGGACAGCCGTCTACGAGCAGTACTTC
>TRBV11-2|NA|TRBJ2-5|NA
CASSSQTETQYF
TGTGCCAGCAGCTCACAAACAGAGACCCAGTACTTC
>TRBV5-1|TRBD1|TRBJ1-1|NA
CASSLGQGAVTEAFF
TGCGCCAGCAGCTTGGGACAGGGGGCAGTCACTGAAGCTTTCTTT
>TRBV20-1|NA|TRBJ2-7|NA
CSGVGSGEQYF
TGCAGTGGGGTAGGGTCTGGGGAGCAGTACTTC
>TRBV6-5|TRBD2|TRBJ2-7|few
CASSYRTSGVYEQYF
TGTGCCAGCAGTTACCGGACTAGCGGAGTCTACGAGCAGTACTTC
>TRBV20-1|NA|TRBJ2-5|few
CSATRGGPEETQYF
TGCAGTGCTACCCGAGGCGGGCCCGAAGAGACCCAGTACTTC
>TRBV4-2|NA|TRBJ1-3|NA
CASSNGILGTYRNTIYF
TGTGCCAGCAGCAACGGAATTTTAGGGACTTACAGAAACACCATATATTTT
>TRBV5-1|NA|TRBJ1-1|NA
CASSSVAEPNTEAFF
TGCGCCAGCAGCTCGGTGGCAGAGCCGAACACTGAAGCTTTCTTT
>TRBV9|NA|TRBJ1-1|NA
CASSDGTNTEAFF
TGTGCCAGCAGCGATGGGACGAACACTGAAGCTTTCTTT
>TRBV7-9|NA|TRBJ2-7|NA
CAISLYYEQYF
TGTGCCATCAGCTTGTACTACGAGCAGTACTTC
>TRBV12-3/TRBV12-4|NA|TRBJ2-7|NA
CASSFGDPYEQYF
TGTGCCAGCAGTTTCGGGGACCCTTACGAGCAGTACTTC
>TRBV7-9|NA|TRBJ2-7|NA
CASSLHAGTAYEQYF
TGTGCCAGCAGCTTACATGCGGGGACAGCCTACGAGCAGTACTTC
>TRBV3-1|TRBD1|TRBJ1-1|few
CASTPDRARGGNTEAFF
TGTGCCAGCACCCCGGACAGGGCAAGAGGAGGGAACACTGAAGCTTTCTTT
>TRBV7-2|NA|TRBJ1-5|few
CASSSLHGNQPQHF
TGTGCCAGCAGCTCCCTCCACGGGAATCAGCCCCAGCATTTT
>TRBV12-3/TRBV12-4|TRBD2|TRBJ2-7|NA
CASSLHGSSGNEQYF
TGTGCCAGCAGTTTACATGGGTCTAGCGGGAACGAGCAGTACTTC
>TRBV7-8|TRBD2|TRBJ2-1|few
CASSPSGRPYNEQFF
TGTGCCAGCAGTCCAAGCGGGAGGCCCTACAATGAGCAGTTCTTC
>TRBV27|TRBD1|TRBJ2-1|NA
CASSRTTPGQGTYNEQFF
TGTGCCAGCAGTCGCACCACACCGGGACAGGGGACCTACAATGAGCAGTTCTTC
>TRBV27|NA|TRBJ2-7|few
CASRGGGGYEQYF
TGTGCCAGCAGAGGGGGAGGGGGCTACGAGCAGTACTTC
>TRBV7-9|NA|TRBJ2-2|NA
CASSLTGDTGELFF
TGTGCCAGCAGCTTAACCGGGGACACCGGGGAGCTGTTTTTT
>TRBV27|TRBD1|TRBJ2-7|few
CASSYLSETGIEQYF
TGTGCCAGCAGTTACCTTTCGGAGACAGGGATCGAGCAGTACTTC